The source of this T cell receptor (beta chain) is a study of blood T cell repertoires in COVID-19. Overall study: COVID-19 samples collected from the United States, Italy and Spain covered acute and convalescent phases. Nucleic acid was either cDNA or gDNA, and it came from T cells, B-cell-depleted T cells, or PBMCs.

Generated by immunoSEQ multiplex PCR, the TCRdb table keeps only in-frame clones and is missing some. Counted here are about 150,000 clones, 86% occurring once; the ten biggest clones make up roughly 7%. V lost 3 bases, J lost 5 bases, and 8 bases lay in between. Looked up from germline, CDR1 is KGHSH and CDR2 is LQKENI. The CDR3 is 13 residues long. The V call is TRBV18, the J call TRBJ2-1; D call uncertain. Sequencing was carried out using peripheral blood. The origin of this receptor is a man aged 50 to 60 with active or convalescent COVID-19. CDR3 bases: TGTGCCAGCTCACCCCTCCCCGACAATGAGCAGTTCTTC. Translation: CASSPLPDNEQFF.